The rows below give T cell receptor beta chains drawn from one sample of a study of blood T cell repertoires in COVID-19. Assay: immunoSEQ multiplex PCR; the TCRdb copy retains only in-frame clones and omits some. The table has roughly 130,000 clones, about nine tenths seen once; the top ten hold 4% to 5%. The sample was peripheral blood. The receptors here all came from a man aged 55-75 years with COVID-19, enrolled during active disease. CDR3s include the opening cysteine and the closing phenylalanine or tryptophan. The order of the fields is V gene, J gene, D gene, clone size, CDR3 DNA, CDR3 protein. The D gene is left open where the match is weak. The size field is filled for only some rows; it gives once, few, many or a size class.

v_gene: TRBV19; j_gene: TRBJ2-1; d_gene: TRBD2; abundance: -; CDR3nt: TGTGCCAGTAAAAAAGCTGGACTAGCGGGATGGGAGCAGTTCTTC; CDR3aa: CASKKAGLAGWEQFF
v_gene: TRBV6-5; j_gene: TRBJ2-5; d_gene: TRBD1; abundance: once; CDR3nt: TGTGCCAGCAACTGGGACAGGGGGCCAGAGACCCAGTACTTC; CDR3aa: CASNWDRGPETQYF
v_gene: TRBV28; j_gene: TRBJ2-3; d_gene: TRBD2; abundance: -; CDR3nt: TGTGCCAGCAGTCCCCTGCGACTAGCGGATAGCACAGATACGCAGTATTTT; CDR3aa: CASSPLRLADSTDTQYF
v_gene: TRBV19; j_gene: TRBJ1-4; d_gene: TRBD1; abundance: -; CDR3nt: TGTGCCAGTAGGGACGGACAGGGAGGTAATGAAAAACTGTTTTTT; CDR3aa: CASRDGQGGNEKLFF
v_gene: TRBV3-1/TRBV3-2; j_gene: TRBJ1-1; d_gene: -; abundance: -; CDR3nt: TGTGCCAGCAGCCAAGATAGTGGCAGGGGGAACACTGAAGCTTTCTTT; CDR3aa: CASSQDSGRGNTEAFF
v_gene: TRBV4-2; j_gene: TRBJ1-2; d_gene: -; abundance: -; CDR3nt: TGTGCCAGCAGCCACGATGACAGCCTTATGGGCTACACCTTC; CDR3aa: CASSHDDSLMGYTF
v_gene: TRBV19; j_gene: TRBJ1-5; d_gene: TRBD1; abundance: -; CDR3nt: TGTGCCAGTAATCCGGGACAGGGAGGCAATCAGCCCCAGCATTTT; CDR3aa: CASNPGQGGNQPQHF
v_gene: TRBV28; j_gene: TRBJ1-1; d_gene: -; abundance: -; CDR3nt: TGTGCCAGCAGTTCCCGCGGGTCTACGAACACTGAAGCTTTCTTT; CDR3aa: CASSSRGSTNTEAFF
v_gene: TRBV24-1; j_gene: TRBJ1-1; d_gene: -; abundance: -; CDR3nt: TGTGCCACCAGTGATCTCAGTAACACTGAAGCTTTCTTT; CDR3aa: CATSDLSNTEAFF
v_gene: TRBV6-5; j_gene: TRBJ2-7; d_gene: TRBD1; abundance: -; CDR3nt: TGTGCCAGCAGTTACTCAGGGGACAGAGCCTACGAGCAGTACTTC; CDR3aa: CASSYSGDRAYEQYF
v_gene: TRBV18; j_gene: TRBJ2-3; d_gene: TRBD1; abundance: -; CDR3nt: TGTGCCAGCTCATTCGACAGGGCTCCAGATACGCAGTATTTT; CDR3aa: CASSFDRAPDTQYF
v_gene: TRBV19; j_gene: TRBJ2-2; d_gene: -; abundance: -; CDR3nt: TGTGCCAGTGTAGCGGAGTGGGCCGGGGAGCTGTTTTTT; CDR3aa: CASVAEWAGELFF
v_gene: TRBV7-3; j_gene: TRBJ2-2; d_gene: TRBD1; abundance: -; CDR3nt: TGTGCCAGCAGCTATGACAGGGGGAGCGGGGAGCTGTTTTTT; CDR3aa: CASSYDRGSGELFF
v_gene: TRBV13; j_gene: TRBJ2-5; d_gene: -; abundance: -; CDR3nt: TGTGCCAGCAGCCCCTCGCGGGCGGGATTTGAGACCCAGTACTTC; CDR3aa: CASSPSRAGFETQYF
v_gene: TRBV7-9; j_gene: TRBJ2-2; d_gene: -; abundance: -; CDR3nt: TGTGCCAGCAGCTTGGGTGGACATGGGAACACCGGGGAGCTGTTTTTT; CDR3aa: CASSLGGHGNTGELFF
v_gene: TRBV19; j_gene: TRBJ2-1; d_gene: TRBD2; abundance: -; CDR3nt: TGTGCCAGTAGTATAGATCCCCAAGTAGCGGGAGTAGGTTCCTACAATGAGCAGTTCTTC; CDR3aa: CASSIDPQVAGVGSYNEQFF
v_gene: TRBV9; j_gene: TRBJ1-4; d_gene: TRBD1; abundance: -; CDR3nt: TGTGCCAGCAGCCGTAAGGGGGCTTGGGGTGAAAAACTGTTTTTT; CDR3aa: CASSRKGAWGEKLFF
v_gene: TRBV7-2; j_gene: TRBJ2-1; d_gene: -; abundance: -; CDR3nt: TGTGCCAGCAGCGCAGTTGGGGCGGGGCCGGGGGATGAGCAGTTCTTC; CDR3aa: CASSAVGAGPGDEQFF
v_gene: TRBV10-3; j_gene: TRBJ1-2; d_gene: -; abundance: -; CDR3nt: TGTGCCATCACCGAAGGAGATGGCTACACCTTC; CDR3aa: CAITEGDGYTF
v_gene: TRBV19; j_gene: TRBJ2-7; d_gene: TRBD2; abundance: -; CDR3nt: TGTGCCAGTAGTATAGTGGCGGGAGGCCCCTACGAGCAGTACTTC; CDR3aa: CASSIVAGGPYEQYF
v_gene: TRBV6-2/TRBV6-3; j_gene: TRBJ2-2; d_gene: -; abundance: -; CDR3nt: TGTGCCAGCAGTTGGGGACTTAACACCGGGGAGCTGTTTTTT; CDR3aa: CASSWGLNTGELFF
v_gene: TRBV19; j_gene: TRBJ2-2; d_gene: -; abundance: -; CDR3nt: TGTGCCAGTAGCCCAGGGCGGACCGGGGAGCTGTTTTTT; CDR3aa: CASSPGRTGELFF
v_gene: TRBV9; j_gene: TRBJ1-6; d_gene: -; abundance: -; CDR3nt: TGTGCCAGCAGCCCCGAGGGCAGTTTTAATTCACCCCTCCACTTT; CDR3aa: CASSPEGSFNSPLHF
v_gene: TRBV7-9; j_gene: TRBJ1-5; d_gene: -; abundance: -; CDR3nt: TGTGCCAGCAGCCGGGGTGGGCAGATTAGCAATCAGCCCCAGCATTTT; CDR3aa: CASSRGGQISNQPQHF
v_gene: TRBV5-8; j_gene: TRBJ1-5; d_gene: TRBD1; abundance: -; CDR3nt: TGTGCCAGCAGCCGACAGGGTACCAATCAGCCCCAGCATTTT; CDR3aa: CASSRQGTNQPQHF
v_gene: TRBV15; j_gene: TRBJ1-5; d_gene: -; abundance: -; CDR3nt: TGTGCCACCAGCAGAGATCTCAGTGGGCTTCAGCCCCAGCATTTT; CDR3aa: CATSRDLSGLQPQHF
v_gene: TRBV7-3; j_gene: TRBJ2-1; d_gene: TRBD2; abundance: once; CDR3nt: TGTGCCAGCAGCTCAACTAGCGGGAGACCCAATGAGCAGTTCTTC; CDR3aa: CASSSTSGRPNEQFF
v_gene: TRBV4-2; j_gene: TRBJ2-2; d_gene: TRBD2; abundance: once; CDR3nt: TGTGCCAGCAGCCAACCCGGGACTACCCAAACCGGGGAGCTGTTTTTT; CDR3aa: CASSQPGTTQTGELFF
v_gene: TRBV7-8; j_gene: TRBJ2-7; d_gene: TRBD2; abundance: few; CDR3nt: TGTGCCAGCAGCCGGGAGGATGGGGAGCAGTACTTC; CDR3aa: CASSREDGEQYF
v_gene: TRBV7-9; j_gene: TRBJ2-3; d_gene: -; abundance: once; CDR3nt: TGTGCCAGCAGCTTAGGGACAGCAGATACGCAGTATTTT; CDR3aa: CASSLGTADTQYF
v_gene: TRBV3-1/TRBV3-2; j_gene: TRBJ2-7; d_gene: -; abundance: -; CDR3nt: TGTGCCACCTCAAGTGGAGCGTCCTACGAGCAGTACTTC; CDR3aa: CATSSGASYEQYF